This T cell receptor beta chain is drawn from a study of blood T cell repertoires in COVID-19. Method: immunoSEQ multiplex PCR; TCRdb's copy keeps in-frame clones and lacks some. The table includes around 100,000 clones, about 80% detected once. There are 16 residues in the CDR3. The V gene's germline CDR1 is KGHSH and CDR2 LQKENI. Germline trimming cut 0 bases from V and 3 bases from J; bases unmatched to any gene: 4. The sequencing input was peripheral blood. V gene TRBV18 combines with J gene TRBJ2-2; 7 bases are a match to TRBD2. The clonotype originates from a man aged 55 to 70 with acute or convalescent COVID-19. The CDR3 sequence: CASSPPAGRDTGELFF. Written as DNA, the CDR3 is TGTGCCAGCTCACCACCGGCAGGGAGGGACACCGGGGAGCTGTTTTTT.